What follows are 30 T cell receptor beta chains derived from one specimen sequenced in a study. MiXCR, run by TCRdb on the RT-PCR reads, gives a single entry per CDR3 protein. Among about 680,000 distinct CDR3 sequences listed, about 14% were seen once. Sequenced material: memory CD4+ T cells from blood. Every receptor here comes from a female donor in good health, serving as a healthy control.

The rearrangement links TRBV20-1 to TRBJ1-2; tentatively, D is TRBD1 (5 bases). This CDR3 has 16 amino acids. V shed 1 base and J shed 1 base, with 16 bases lying between them. Germline values: CDR1 DFQATT, CDR2 SNEGSKA (reference sequence). CDR3: CSARGAGQGLNYGYTF. Written as DNA, the CDR3 is TGCAGTGCTAGAGGGGCCGGGCAGGGACTTAACTATGGCTACACCTTC.

This clonotype appeared a single time. The J gene is TRBJ1-6, the V gene TRBV18; 8 nucleotides align to TRBD1. Germline loops: CDR1 KGHSH, CDR2 LQKENI. Losses at the gene ends were 5 bases for V and 10 bases for J; bases not matched to a gene: 7. The CDR3 consists of 14 residues. CDR3 nucleotide sequence: TGTGCCAGCTCATCAGAGACAGGGGCCTCACCCCTCCACTTT. It yields the protein CASSSETGASPLHF.

The V call is TRBV6-1, the J call TRBJ1-1; tentatively, D is TRBD1 (6 bases). Trimming took 6 bases from V and 3 from J, leaving 26 bases between them. The CDR3 loop spans 18 amino acids. The germline V gene has CDR1 MNHNS and CDR2 SASEGT. CDR3 nucleotides: TGTGCCAGCAGCCCTATACAGGGTAACACTCGGTGGTACACTGAAGCTTTCTTT. This codes for CASSPIQGNTRWYTEAFF.

This chain links TRBV5-5 with TRBJ1-1, with D maybe TRBD1 (5 bases). Germline values: CDR1 SGHKS, CDR2 YYEKEE (reference sequence). The CDR3 loop spans 13 amino acids. V shed 3 bases and J shed 10 bases, with 16 bases lying between them. The CDR3: CASSSGPTAGAFF. CDR3 bases: TGTGCCAGCAGCTCAGGGCCCACTGCTGGAGCTTTCTTT.

This clonotype was detected many times. The CDR3 DNA reads as TGCAGCGCCACCTCAGGTTCTGGAAACACCATATATTTT. Protein sequence: CSATSGSGNTIYF. The gene calls are TRBV29-1 and TRBJ1-3; the D is unclear. The CDR3 runs to 13 residues. Germline values: CDR1 SQVTM, CDR2 ANQGSEA. Trimming removed 7 bases at V and 1 base at J, with 11 bases between.

This clonotype was seen a handful of times. The chain carries TRBV7-2 and TRBJ2-3; 7 positions match TRBD1. The V gene's germline CDR1 is SGHTA and CDR2 FQGNSA. V was pared by 4 bases and J by 11 bases, with 3 bases of the junction left unmatched. This CDR3 comprises 11 residues. The DNA of the CDR3 is TGTGCCAGCAGCTCAGGGGGTTGGCAGTATTTT. Encoded protein: CASSSGGWQYF.

Only a few counts were recorded for this clonotype. The genes are TRBV6-5 and TRBJ2-7, with 11 positions matching TRBD2. Germline lookup yields CDR1 MNHEY and CDR2 SVGAGI. V was clipped by 4 bases and J by 4 bases; unmatched bases: 12. The length of the CDR3 is 17 residues. CDR3 amino acids: CASSSHGVAGGGYEQYF. As DNA, the CDR3 is TGTGCCAGCAGTTCGCACGGTGTAGCGGGAGGGGGGTACGAGCAGTACTTC.

Only a few counts were recorded for this clonotype. The CDR3 does not end in the conserved phenylalanine or tryptophan, so this is likely a read error. The limits of the CDR3 on the DNA are not certain, so only TCRdb's listed CDR3 is given. The chain links TRBV5-1 to TRBJ2-5. Looked up from germline, CDR1 is SGHRS and CDR2 is YFSETQ. Including both end residues, the CDR3 is 9 amino acids long. CDR3 sequence: CASGSRLPS.

This clonotype was observed a handful of times. This chain connects TRBV7-2 to TRBJ1-2; D is uncertain. Germline CDR1 reads SGHTA; CDR2 reads FQGNSA. The CDR3 consists of 14 residues. The V gene lost 5 bases and the J gene lost 6 bases, with 16 bases spanning the gap. The CDR3: CASSPPAIPNGYTF. The CDR3 nucleotides are TGTGCCAGCAGCCCGCCCGCTATCCCCAATGGCTACACCTTC.

This clonotype showed up just a few times. The CDR3: CASSLEGSSPLHF. DNA of the CDR3: TGTGCCAGCAGCTTAGAGGGTAGTTCACCCCTCCACTTT. The chain is built from TRBV7-9 and TRBJ1-6; D is uncertain. There are 13 residues in the CDR3. Trimming removed 1 base from V and 9 bases from J, with 7 bases in between. CDR1 is SEHNR, CDR2 FQNEAQ, per germline (reference sequence).

The rearrangement uses TRBV20-1 and TRBJ1-2; the match to TRBD1 covers 7 bases. Germline CDR1 is DFQATT and CDR2 is SNEGSKA (reference sequence). This CDR3 is built from 12 residues. Germline trimming cut 7 bases from V and 5 bases from J; bases unmatched to any gene: 7. The CDR3 nucleotides read TGCAGTGGACAGGGATCTTCTTATGGCTACACCTTC. As protein: CSGQGSSYGYTF.

This clonotype was observed a few times. This chain links TRBV6-1 with TRBJ2-7; the match to TRBD1 covers 7 bases. Germline trimming cut 7 bases from V and 4 bases from J; bases unmatched to any gene: 7. Germline V gives CDR1 MNHNS, CDR2 SASEGT. This CDR3 spans 13 amino acids. The CDR3 protein is CASKPGQSYEQYF. DNA for the CDR3: TGTGCCAGCAAGCCGGGACAGTCTTACGAGCAGTACTTC.

Only a few counts were recorded for this clonotype. The chain recombines TRBV11-2 with TRBJ2-2; 10 bases line up with TRBD2. V was clipped by 5 bases and J by 6 bases; unmatched bases: 9. Germline loops: CDR1 SGHAT, CDR2 FQNNGV. The CDR3 covers 16 residues. CDR3 region: CASSQIAGGAAGELFF. CDR3 coding DNA: TGTGCCAGCAGCCAAATAGCGGGGGGAGCGGCCGGGGAGCTGTTTTTT.

This clonotype appeared many times. V and J are TRBV29-1 and TRBJ2-1, with D maybe TRBD1 (5 bases). The V gene's germline CDR1 is SQVTM and CDR2 ANQGSEA. This CDR3 contains 13 residues. Trimming removed 6 bases at V and 1 base at J, with 10 bases between. The CDR3: CSVGANSYNEQFF. In DNA, the CDR3 is TGCAGCGTAGGGGCAAATTCCTACAATGAGCAGTTCTTC.

The chain recombines TRBV6-2 or TRBV6-3 with TRBJ2-2, with 7 bases identical to TRBD2. The CDR3 contains 21 residues. V shed 5 bases and J 6 bases; nucleotides not matched to a gene: 27. The germline V gene has CDR1 MNHEY and CDR2 SVGEGT. The DNA for the CDR3 is TGTGCCAGCAGTGCCCAAATCTATGAAGGGAGGGCCGGGTTTCTCTCCGGGGAGCTGTTTTTT. Its protein is CASSAQIYEGRAGFLSGELFF.

This clonotype has just a few counts. The chain is built from TRBV5-4 and TRBJ2-7; TRBD2 aligns across 10 bases. CDR3 size: 16 residues. With 4 bases clipped from V and 6 bases from J, the junction kept 13 bases outside the gene matches. Germline V gene data show CDR1 as SGHNT and CDR2 as YYREEE (reference sequence). CDR3 sequence (DNA): TGTGCCAGCAGCCCCTCTAGCGGGAGTAACCCCTTCGAGCAGTACTTC. It yields the protein CASSPSSGSNPFEQYF.

This chain connects TRBV7-2 to TRBJ2-5; 8 nucleotides match TRBD2. The CDR3 length is 16 residues. Looked up from germline, CDR1 is SGHTA and CDR2 is FQGNSA. CDR3 DNA sequence: TGTGTTAGCAGCTTCAGGATGGGGCTAGCGGGAGAGACCCAGTACTTC. This translates into CVSSFRMGLAGETQYF.

There are many counts of this clonotype. The V call is TRBV29-1, the J call TRBJ2-3, with TRBD1 identical over 8 bases. Looked up from germline, CDR1 is SQVTM and CDR2 is ANQGSEA. The CDR3 has 19 amino acids. V shed 7 bases, J shed 2 bases, and the junction held 23 bases outside the gene matches. The CDR3 bases are TGCAGCGCCCATGCCCGGGACAGGCTTAACCACTTCCCCACAGATACGCAGTATTTT. It is translated as CSAHARDRLNHFPTDTQYF.

There are many counts of this clonotype. The rearrangement uses TRBV5-1 and TRBJ2-3; unclear D gene. V was pared by 5 bases and J by 4 bases, with 14 bases between. The CDR3 extends over 14 amino acids. Germline loops: CDR1 SGHRS, CDR2 YFSETQ. CDR3: CASSRAAVADTQYF. The CDR3 DNA follows: TGCGCCAGCAGTAGGGCGGCTGTCGCAGATACGCAGTATTTT.

Many counts were recorded for this clonotype. This rearrangement joins TRBV10-2 to TRBJ2-7; 9 bases are a match to TRBD1. The germline CDR1 and CDR2 sequences are WSHSY and SAAADI. Trimming cost V 6 bases and J 9 bases; bases outside gene matches: 6. The CDR3 consists of 12 residues. CDR3 DNA: TGCGCCAGCAGGCCGACAGGGGGAGGGCAGTACTTC. This translates into CASRPTGGGQYF.

V gene TRBV28 combines with J gene TRBJ1-5, with D possibly matching TRBD1 (5 bases). CDR1 and CDR2 (germline): MDHEN, SYDVKM. This CDR3 has 13 residues. V shed 3 bases and J shed 7 bases, with 10 bases lying between them. The CDR3 DNA reads TGTGCCAGCAGTTTGACAGTCCCCCAGCCCCAGCATTTT. Residues: CASSLTVPQPQHF.

This clonotype occurred a few times. The V gene is TRBV24-1, the J gene TRBJ1-2; 7 nucleotides agree with TRBD1. Germline trimming cut 2 bases from V and 7 bases from J; bases unmatched to any gene: 0. The CDR3 has 12 residues. Germline assignment: CDR1 KGHDR and CDR2 SFDVKD. The CDR3 sequence is CATSDWDSGYTF. Written as DNA, the CDR3 is TGTGCCACCAGTGATTGGGACAGTGGCTACACCTTC.

A word on this clonotype: This may be a read error: a much more frequent sequence differs by one nucleotide. The genes are TRBV5-1 and TRBJ2-3; D is ambiguous. The CDR3 runs to 14 residues. From germline, CDR1 is SGHRS and CDR2 YFSETQ. Written as DNA, the CDR3 is TGCGCCACCAGCTTGGCCCGTCGTGGAGATACGCAGTATTTT. Protein: CATSLARRGDTQYF.

This clonotype has more than one count but fewer than ten. This chain joins TRBV7-3 and TRBJ1-6, with TRBD1 matching 7 bases. CDR3 size: 15 residues. Germline CDR1 SGHTA, CDR2 FQGTGA. The V gene end was trimmed by 6 bases and the J gene end by 8 bases; junction bases not matched to a gene: 10. The CDR3 sequence: CASRPPGTEDSPLHF. The CDR3 nucleotides are TGTGCCAGCAGACCCCCCGGGACAGAGGATTCACCCCTCCACTTT.

The count of this clonotype is one. One end of the junction varies from germline; a read error may be responsible. This rearrangement joins TRBV5-1 to TRBJ1-4; 9 bases map to TRBD1. Germline lookup yields CDR1 SGHRS and CDR2 YFSETQ. The length of the CDR3 is 14 residues. The CDR3 loop is CANSSGQGKEKLFF. As DNA, the CDR3 is TGCGCCAACAGCTCTGGACAGGGGAAAGAAAAACTGTTTTTT.

The V gene is TRBV7-2, the J gene TRBJ1-2; no definite D call. V shed 7 bases and J shed 1 base, with 10 bases lying between them. The CDR3 totals 13 residues. Germline V gene sequence: CDR1 SGHTA, CDR2 FQGNSA. For the CDR3, the DNA is TGTGCCAGCAAGAGGCTTATTAACTATGGCTACACCTTC. Translating gives CASKRLINYGYTF.

This clonotype was counted at least ten times. The chain has TRBV10-1 and TRBJ1-5; D gene unclear. The germline V gene has CDR1 WNHNN and CDR2 SYGVQD (reference sequence). The CDR3 totals 12 residues. Trimming pared 3 bases from V and 6 bases from J, leaving 6 bases between. This CDR3 reads CASSEPGQPQHF. The CDR3 nucleotides read TGCGCCAGCAGTGAACCGGGTCAGCCCCAGCATTTT.

V and J are TRBV19 and TRBJ2-1; TRBD1 agrees at 8 bases. The CDR3 spans 20 residues. J lost 9 bases, V lost 6 bases, and 28 bases had no gene match. Germline V gene data show CDR1 as LNHDA and CDR2 as SQIVND (reference sequence). The CDR3 here is CASRSQSVADRAFNGGEQFF. DNA for the CDR3: TGTGCCAGTAGGTCCCAGTCTGTGGCGGACAGGGCCTTCAATGGGGGTGAGCAGTTCTTC.

This clonotype has only a few counts. The chain links TRBV20-1 to TRBJ2-1; 9 nucleotides line up with TRBD2. This CDR3 contains 15 residues. V shed 2 bases and J 6 bases; nucleotides not matched to a gene: 8. CDR1 and CDR2 (germline): DFQATT, SNEGSKA (reference sequence). The CDR3 coding sequence is TGCAGTGCTAGATCCGGTAGCGGGAGTAGCAATGAGCAGTTCTTC. It encodes CSARSGSGSSNEQFF.

This clonotype was detected a few times. The J gene is TRBJ2-7, the V gene TRBV5-1, with no clear D. Germline V gene sequence: CDR1 SGHRS, CDR2 YFSETQ. V lost 4 bases and J lost 0, with 11 bases in between. The CDR3 extends over 14 amino acids. The CDR3 protein is CASSIGVDSYEQYF. CDR3 DNA: TGCGCCAGCAGCATAGGTGTTGACTCCTACGAGCAGTACTTC. The full variable domain, with the rest looked up from reference TRBV5-1 and TRBJ2-7, is KAGVTQTPRYLIKTRGQQVTLSCSPISGHRSVSWYQQTPGQGLQFLFEYFSETQRNKGNFPGRFSGRQFSNSRSEMNVSTLELGDSALYLCASSIGVDSYEQYFGPGTRLTVT.